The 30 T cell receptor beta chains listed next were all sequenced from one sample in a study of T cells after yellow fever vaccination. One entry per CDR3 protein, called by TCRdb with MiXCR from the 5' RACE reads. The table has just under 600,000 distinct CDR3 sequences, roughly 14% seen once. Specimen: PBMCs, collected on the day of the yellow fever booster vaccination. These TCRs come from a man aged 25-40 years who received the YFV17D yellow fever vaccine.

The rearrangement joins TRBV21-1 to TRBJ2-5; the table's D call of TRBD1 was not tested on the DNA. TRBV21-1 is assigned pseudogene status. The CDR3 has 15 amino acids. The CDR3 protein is CASTTGEVRQETQYF. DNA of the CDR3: TGTGCCAGCACTACAGGGGAAGTTCGGCAAGAGACCCAGTACTTC.

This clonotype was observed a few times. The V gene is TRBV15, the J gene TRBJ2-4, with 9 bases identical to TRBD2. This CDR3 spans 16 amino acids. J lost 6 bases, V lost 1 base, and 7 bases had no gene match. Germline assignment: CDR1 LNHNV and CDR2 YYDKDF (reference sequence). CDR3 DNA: TGTGCCACCAGCAGAGGAAAGCTAGCGGGACCAAACATTCAGTACTTC. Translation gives CATSRGKLAGPNIQYF.

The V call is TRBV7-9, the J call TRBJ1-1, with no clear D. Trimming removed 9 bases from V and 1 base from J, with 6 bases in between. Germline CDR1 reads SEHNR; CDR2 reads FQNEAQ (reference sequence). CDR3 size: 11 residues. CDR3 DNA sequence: TGTGCCAGTCTGCGGAACACTGAAGCTTTCTTT. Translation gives CASLRNTEAFF. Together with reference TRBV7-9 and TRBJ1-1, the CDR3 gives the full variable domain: DTGVSQNPRHKITKRGQNVTFRCDPISEHNRLYWYRQTLGQGPEFLTYFQNEAQLEKSRLLSDRFSAERPKGSFSTLEIQRTEQGDSAMYLCASLRNTEAFFGQGTRLTVV.

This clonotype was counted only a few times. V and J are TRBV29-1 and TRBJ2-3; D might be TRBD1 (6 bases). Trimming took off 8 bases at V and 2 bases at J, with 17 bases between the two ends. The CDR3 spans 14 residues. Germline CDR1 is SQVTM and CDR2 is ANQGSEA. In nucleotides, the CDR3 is TGCAGCTTTTTCCCCGGGACAAACACAGATACGCAGTATTTT. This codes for CSFFPGTNTDTQYF.

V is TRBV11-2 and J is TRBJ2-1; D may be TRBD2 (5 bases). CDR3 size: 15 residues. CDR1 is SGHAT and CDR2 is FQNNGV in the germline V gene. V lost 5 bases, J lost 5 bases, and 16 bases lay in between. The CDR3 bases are TGTGCCAGCAGCCACATCCGGGGAGTTCACAATGAGCAGTTCTTC. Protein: CASSHIRGVHNEQFF.

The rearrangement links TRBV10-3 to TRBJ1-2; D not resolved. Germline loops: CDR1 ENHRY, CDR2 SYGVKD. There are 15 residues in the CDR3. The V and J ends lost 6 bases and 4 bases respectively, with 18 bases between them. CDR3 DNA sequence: TGTGCCATCAGCTCTGGCGGGGTGGGTGGCTATGGCTACACCTTC. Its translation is CAISSGGVGGYGYTF.

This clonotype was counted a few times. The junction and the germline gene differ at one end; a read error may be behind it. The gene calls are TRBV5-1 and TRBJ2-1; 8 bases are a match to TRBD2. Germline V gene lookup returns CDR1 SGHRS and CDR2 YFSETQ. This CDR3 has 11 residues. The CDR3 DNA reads TGCGCCAGCAGCTTGAGCGGGAGTCCCACCTTC. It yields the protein CASSLSGSPTF. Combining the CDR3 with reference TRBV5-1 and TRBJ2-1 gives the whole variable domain KAGVTQTPRYLIKTRGQQVTLSCSPISGHRSVSWYQQTPGQGLQFLFEYFSETQRNKGNFPGRFSGRQFSNSRSEMNVSTLELGDSALYLCASSLSGSPTFGPGTRLTVL.

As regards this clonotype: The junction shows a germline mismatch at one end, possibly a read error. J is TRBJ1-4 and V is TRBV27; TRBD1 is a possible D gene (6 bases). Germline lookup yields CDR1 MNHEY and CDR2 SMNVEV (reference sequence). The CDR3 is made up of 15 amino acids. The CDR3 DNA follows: TGTGCCAGCAGTTTAAGGGGGACGAGGGATGAAAAACCGTTTTTT. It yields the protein CASSLRGTRDEKPFF. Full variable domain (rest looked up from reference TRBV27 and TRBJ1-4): EAQVTQNPRYLITVTGKKLTVTCSQNMNHEYMSWYRQDPGLGLRQIYYSMNVEVTDKGDVPEGYKVSRKEKRNFPLILESPSPNQTSLYFCASSLRGTRDEKPFFGSGTQLSVL.

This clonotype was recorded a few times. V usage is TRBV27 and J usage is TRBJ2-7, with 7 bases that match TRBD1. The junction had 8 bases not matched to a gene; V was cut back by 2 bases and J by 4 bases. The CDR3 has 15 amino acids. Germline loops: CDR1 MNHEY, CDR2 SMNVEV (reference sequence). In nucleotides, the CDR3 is TGTGCCAGCAGTTTAACAGTGGGACAGTTTTACGAGCAGTACTTC. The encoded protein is CASSLTVGQFYEQYF.

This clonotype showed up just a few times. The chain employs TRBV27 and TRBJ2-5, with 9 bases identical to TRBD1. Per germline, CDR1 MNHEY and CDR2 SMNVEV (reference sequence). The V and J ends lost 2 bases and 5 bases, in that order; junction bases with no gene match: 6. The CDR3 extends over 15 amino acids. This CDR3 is CASSLDTGGGETQYF. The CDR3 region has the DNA TGTGCCAGCAGTTTAGACACAGGGGGCGGGGAGACCCAGTACTTC.

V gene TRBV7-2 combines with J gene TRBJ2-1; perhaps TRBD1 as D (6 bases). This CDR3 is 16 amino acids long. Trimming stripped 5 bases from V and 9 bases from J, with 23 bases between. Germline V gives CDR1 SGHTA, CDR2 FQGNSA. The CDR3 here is CASSRRSGQQNPEQFF. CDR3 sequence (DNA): TGTGCCAGCAGCCGAAGGTCCGGACAGCAAAATCCTGAGCAGTTCTTC. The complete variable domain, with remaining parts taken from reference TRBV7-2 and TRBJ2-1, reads GAGVSQSPSNKVTEKGKDVELRCDPISGHTALYWYRQSLGQGLEFLIYFQGNSAPDKSGLPSDRFSAERTGGSVSTLTIQRTQQEDSAVYLCASSRRSGQQNPEQFFGPGTRLTVL.

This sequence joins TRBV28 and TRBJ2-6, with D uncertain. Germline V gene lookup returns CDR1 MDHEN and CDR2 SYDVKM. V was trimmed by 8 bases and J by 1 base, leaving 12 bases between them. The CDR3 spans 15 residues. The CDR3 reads CASCGSLSGANVLTF. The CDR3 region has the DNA TGTGCCAGCTGTGGCAGCCTATCTGGGGCCAACGTCCTGACTTTC. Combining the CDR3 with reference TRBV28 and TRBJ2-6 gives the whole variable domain DVKVTQSSRYLVKRTGEKVFLECVQDMDHENMFWYRQDPGLGLRLIYFSYDVKMKEKGDIPEGYSVSREKKERFSLILESASTNQTSMYLCASCGSLSGANVLTFGAGSRLTVL.

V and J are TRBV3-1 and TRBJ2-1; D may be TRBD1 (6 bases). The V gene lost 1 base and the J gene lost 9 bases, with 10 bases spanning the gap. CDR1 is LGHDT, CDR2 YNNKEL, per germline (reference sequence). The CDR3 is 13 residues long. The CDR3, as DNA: TGTGCCAGCAGCCAAGGGCACAGGGCTGAGCAGTTCTTC. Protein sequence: CASSQGHRAEQFF.

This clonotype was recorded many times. The CDR3 nucleotides read TGTGCCAGCAGCCTTGGAACTGACCCGAAAAACATTCAGTACTTC. Its translation is CASSLGTDPKNIQYF. This sequence joins TRBV5-4 and TRBJ2-4; D gene uncertain. Germline values: CDR1 SGHNT, CDR2 YYREEE (reference sequence). The V end lost 4 bases, the J end lost 4 bases, and 15 bases lay between the germline ends. The CDR3 extends over 15 amino acids.

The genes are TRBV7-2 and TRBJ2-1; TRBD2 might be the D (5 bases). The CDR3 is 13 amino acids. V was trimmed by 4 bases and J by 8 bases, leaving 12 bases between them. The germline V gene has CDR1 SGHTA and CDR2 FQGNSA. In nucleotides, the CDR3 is TGTGCCAGCAGCTCCCTAGCATACTATGAGCAGTTCTTC. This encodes CASSSLAYYEQFF.

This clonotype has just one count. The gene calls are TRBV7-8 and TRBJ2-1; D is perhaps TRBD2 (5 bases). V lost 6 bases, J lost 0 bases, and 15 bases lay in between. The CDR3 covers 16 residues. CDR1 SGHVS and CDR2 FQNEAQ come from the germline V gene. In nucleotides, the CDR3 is TGTGCCAGCAGACCCCGACCGGGGAGCTCCTACAATGAGCAGTTCTTC. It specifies CASRPRPGSSYNEQFF.

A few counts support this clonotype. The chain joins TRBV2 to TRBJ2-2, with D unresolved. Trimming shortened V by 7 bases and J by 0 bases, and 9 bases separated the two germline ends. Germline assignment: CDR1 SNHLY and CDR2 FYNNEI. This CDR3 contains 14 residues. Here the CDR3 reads CASKPTANTGELFF. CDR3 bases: TGTGCCAGCAAGCCGACCGCGAACACCGGGGAGCTGTTTTTT.

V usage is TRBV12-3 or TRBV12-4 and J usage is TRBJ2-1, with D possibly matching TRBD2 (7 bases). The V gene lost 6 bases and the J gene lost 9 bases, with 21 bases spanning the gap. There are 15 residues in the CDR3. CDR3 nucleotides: TGTGCCAGCAGCCCCGAGGGGGGAGGGAATCCTGAGCAGTTCTTC. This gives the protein CASSPEGGGNPEQFF.

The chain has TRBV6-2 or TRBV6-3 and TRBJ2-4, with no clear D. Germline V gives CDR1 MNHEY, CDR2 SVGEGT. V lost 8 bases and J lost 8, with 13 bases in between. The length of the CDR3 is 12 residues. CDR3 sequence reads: CASCTGGDIQYF. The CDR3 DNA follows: TGTGCCAGCTGTACGGGTGGAGACATTCAGTACTTC.

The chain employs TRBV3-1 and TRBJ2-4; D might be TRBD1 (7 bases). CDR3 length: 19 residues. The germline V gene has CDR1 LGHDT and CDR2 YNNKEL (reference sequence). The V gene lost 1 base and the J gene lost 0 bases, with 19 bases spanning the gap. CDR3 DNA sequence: TGTGCCAGCAGCCAAGTCCCCCTGAGACAGGGACTAGCCAAAAACATTCAGTACTTC. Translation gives CASSQVPLRQGLAKNIQYF.

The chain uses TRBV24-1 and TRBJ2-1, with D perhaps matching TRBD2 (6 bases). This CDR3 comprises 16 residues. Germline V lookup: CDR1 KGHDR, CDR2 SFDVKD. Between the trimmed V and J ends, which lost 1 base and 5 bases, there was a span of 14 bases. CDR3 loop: CATSDFSAGSNNEQFF. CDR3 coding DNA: TGTGCCACCAGTGATTTTTCCGCGGGATCTAACAATGAGCAGTTCTTC.

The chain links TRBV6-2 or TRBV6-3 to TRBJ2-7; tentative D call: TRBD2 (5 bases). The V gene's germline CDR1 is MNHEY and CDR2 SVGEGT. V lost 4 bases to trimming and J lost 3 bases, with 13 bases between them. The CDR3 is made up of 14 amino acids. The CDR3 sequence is CASSSVSVLYEQYF. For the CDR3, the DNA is TGTGCCAGCAGTTCCGTTAGCGTTCTCTACGAGCAGTACTTC.

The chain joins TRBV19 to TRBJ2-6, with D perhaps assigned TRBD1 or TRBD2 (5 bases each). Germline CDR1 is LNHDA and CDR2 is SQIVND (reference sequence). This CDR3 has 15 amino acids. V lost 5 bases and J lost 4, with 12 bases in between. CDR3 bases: TGTGCCAGTAGTCTCGGATGGGACGGGGCCAACGTCCTGACTTTC. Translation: CASSLGWDGANVLTF.

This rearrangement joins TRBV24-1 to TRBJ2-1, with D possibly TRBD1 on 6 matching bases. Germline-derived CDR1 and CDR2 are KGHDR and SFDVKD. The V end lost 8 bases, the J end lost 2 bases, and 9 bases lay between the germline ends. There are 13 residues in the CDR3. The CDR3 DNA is TGTGCCACCACCAGGACAGCCTACAATGAGCAGTTCTTC. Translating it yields CATTRTAYNEQFF.

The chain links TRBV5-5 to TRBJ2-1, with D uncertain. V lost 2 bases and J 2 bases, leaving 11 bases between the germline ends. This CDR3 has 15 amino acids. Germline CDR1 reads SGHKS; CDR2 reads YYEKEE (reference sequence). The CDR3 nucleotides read TGTGCCAGCAGCTTCTCGCTAGAGGCCTACAATGAGCAGTTCTTC. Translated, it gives CASSFSLEAYNEQFF. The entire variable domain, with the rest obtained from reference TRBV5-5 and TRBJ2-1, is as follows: DAGVTQSPTHLIKTRGQQVTLRCSPISGHKSVSWYQQVLGQGPQFIFQYYEKEERGRGNFPDRFSARQFPNYSSELNVNALLLGDSALYLCASSFSLEAYNEQFFGPGTRLTVL.

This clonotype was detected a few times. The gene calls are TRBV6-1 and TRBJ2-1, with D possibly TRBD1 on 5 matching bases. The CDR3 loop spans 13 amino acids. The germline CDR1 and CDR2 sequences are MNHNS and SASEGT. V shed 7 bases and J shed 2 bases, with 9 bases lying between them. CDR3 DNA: TGTGCCAGCACCCCAGGGACCTACAATGAGCAGTTCTTC. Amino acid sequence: CASTPGTYNEQFF.

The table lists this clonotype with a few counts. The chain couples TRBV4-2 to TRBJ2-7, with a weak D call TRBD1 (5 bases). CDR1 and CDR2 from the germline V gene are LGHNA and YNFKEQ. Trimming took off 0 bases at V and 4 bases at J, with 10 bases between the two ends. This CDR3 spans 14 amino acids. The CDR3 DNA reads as TGTGCCAGCAGCCAAGAGGTTAGACAGTACGAGCAGTACTTC. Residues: CASSQEVRQYEQYF.

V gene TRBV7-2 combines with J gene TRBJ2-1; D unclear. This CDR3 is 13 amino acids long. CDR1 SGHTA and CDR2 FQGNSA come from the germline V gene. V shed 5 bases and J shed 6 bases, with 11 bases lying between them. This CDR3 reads CASSANRGNEQFF. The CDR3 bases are TGTGCCAGCAGCGCAAACAGAGGCAATGAGCAGTTCTTC.

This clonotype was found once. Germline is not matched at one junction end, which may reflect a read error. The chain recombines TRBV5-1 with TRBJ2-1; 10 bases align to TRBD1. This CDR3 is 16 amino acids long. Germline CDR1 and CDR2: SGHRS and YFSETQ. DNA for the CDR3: TGCTCCAGCAGCTGGGGACAGGGGACAGCATACAATGAGCAGTTCTTC. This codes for CSSSWGQGTAYNEQFF.

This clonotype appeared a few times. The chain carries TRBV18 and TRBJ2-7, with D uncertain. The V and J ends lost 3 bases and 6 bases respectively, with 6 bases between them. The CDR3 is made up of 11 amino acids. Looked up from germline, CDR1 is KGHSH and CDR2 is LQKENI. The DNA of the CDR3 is TGTGCCAGCTCACCCCGGTTCGAGCAGTACTTC. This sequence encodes CASSPRFEQYF.